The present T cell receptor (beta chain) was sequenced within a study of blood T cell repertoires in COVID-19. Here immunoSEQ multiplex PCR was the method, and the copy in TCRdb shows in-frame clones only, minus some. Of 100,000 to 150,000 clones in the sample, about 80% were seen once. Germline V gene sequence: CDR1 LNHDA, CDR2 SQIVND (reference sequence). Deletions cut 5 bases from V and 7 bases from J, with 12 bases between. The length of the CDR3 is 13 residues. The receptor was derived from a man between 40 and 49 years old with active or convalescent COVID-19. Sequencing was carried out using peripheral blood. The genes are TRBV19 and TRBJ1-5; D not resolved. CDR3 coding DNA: TGTGCCAGTAGTGCCTTAATTGGCCAGCCCCAGCATTTT. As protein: CASSALIGQPQHF.